These T cell receptor beta chains were read from a single sample in a study of T cell responses to AZD1222 COVID-19 vaccine. The protocol was immunoSEQ multiplex PCR, while the TCRdb copy is restricted to in-frame clones and leaves out a portion. The profile shows about 170,000 clones, less than 90% of them singletons. This sample comprised peripheral blood, obtained on day 0 of AZD1222 vaccination. The source is an adult in good health. Both conserved end residues are part of each CDR3. Fields, in order: V gene, D gene, J gene, clone size, CDR3 DNA, CDR3 protein. The D gene is left open where the match is weak. Rows give clone size only sometimes, using once, few, many, or a class for an expanded clone.

TRBV6-2/TRBV6-3	NA	TRBJ1-1	NA	TGTGCCAGCACCCCCCATGTGGGGGGAAAGAACACTGAAGCTTTCTTT	CASTPHVGGKNTEAFF
TRBV5-1	NA	TRBJ2-3	NA	TGCGCCAGCAGACTTAGCGACTTCGCGCAGTATTTT	CASRLSDFAQYF
TRBV29-1	TRBD2	TRBJ2-1	NA	TGCAGCGTTGAACCCCGCCAGCGGGGGACCAATGAGCAGTTCTTC	CSVEPRQRGTNEQFF
TRBV5-5	NA	TRBJ1-2	NA	TGTGCCAGCAGCATCTACAGGAAAGCTAACTATGGCTACACCTTC	CASSIYRKANYGYTF
TRBV4-2	TRBD1	TRBJ2-1	NA	TGTGCCAGCAGCCAGCAGCAGGGGGACCAGTTCTTC	CASSQQQGDQFF
TRBV7-8	NA	TRBJ1-1	NA	TGTGCCAGCAGCTTAGGGGGCAGGAACACTGAAGCTTTCTTT	CASSLGGRNTEAFF
TRBV5-6	NA	TRBJ1-1	once	TGTGCCAGCAGCCTCCCGCGCGGCTTCTTTGGCACTGAAGCTTTCTTT	CASSLPRGFFGTEAFF
TRBV29-1	NA	TRBJ2-7	NA	TGCAGCGCGACTGGGCAGCCTTACGAGCAGTACTTC	CSATGQPYEQYF
TRBV7-3	TRBD1	TRBJ1-1	NA	TGTGCCAGCAGCTTAACGAGAGTCGGGACAGGCATGAACACTGAAGCTTTCTTT	CASSLTRVGTGMNTEAFF
TRBV6-6	TRBD2	TRBJ2-2	NA	TGTGCCAGCAGGGGGAGGGCAGGTAACACCGGGGAGCTGTTTTTT	CASRGRAGNTGELFF
TRBV7-8	NA	TRBJ1-4	few	TGTGCCAGCAGCTTAAGTCGGCCTAATGAAAAACTGTTTTTT	CASSLSRPNEKLFF
TRBV29-1	NA	TRBJ1-4	NA	TGCAGCGCGACAAGGACTAATGAAAAACTGTTTTTT	CSATRTNEKLFF
TRBV21-1	NA	TRBJ1-2	NA	TGTGCCAGCAGCCCGAGCGAGGACACCCCTAACTATGGCTACACCTTC	CASSPSEDTPNYGYTF
TRBV19	NA	TRBJ1-2	NA	TGTGCCAGTAGCCCGGGACGCGACTATGGCTACACCTTC	CASSPGRDYGYTF
TRBV9	TRBD1	TRBJ2-5	NA	TGTGCCAGCAGCCCGAGGACAGGGCCCCAAGAGACCCAGTACTTC	CASSPRTGPQETQYF
TRBV5-6	NA	TRBJ1-1	NA	TGTGCCAGCAGCTTGGTGACAGTGAACACTGAAGCTTTCTTT	CASSLVTVNTEAFF
TRBV18	NA	TRBJ1-5	NA	TGTGCCAGCTCACCCGACAGAAATCAGCCCCAGCATTTT	CASSPDRNQPQHF
TRBV18	TRBD2	TRBJ2-7	NA	TGTGCCAGCTCACAGGGACTAGACGCGTACGAGCAGTACTTC	CASSQGLDAYEQYF
TRBV28	NA	TRBJ1-5	NA	TGTGCCAGCAGTTTGGGGCAGAATAATCAGCCCCAGCATTTT	CASSLGQNNQPQHF
TRBV6-1	TRBD1	TRBJ1-5	NA	TGTGCCAGCAGTGACGGGACAGGGGGCAATCAGCCCCAGCATTTT	CASSDGTGGNQPQHF
TRBV10-1	TRBD2	TRBJ2-1	NA	TGCGCCAGCAGTGAGTCAGGGACTAGCGGGTTAGATGAGCAGTTCTTC	CASSESGTSGLDEQFF
TRBV6-6	NA	TRBJ1-1	NA	TGTGCCAGCGGGACTGGGAACACTGAAGCTTTCTTT	CASGTGNTEAFF
TRBV6-5	TRBD1	TRBJ1-2	NA	TGTGCCAGCAGTTACACCCCACAGGGGTTCTATGGCTACACCTTC	CASSYTPQGFYGYTF
TRBV6-1	NA	TRBJ1-4	once	TGTGCCAGCAGTGAAGCAGGGGTTGCAACTAATGAAAAACTGTTTTTT	CASSEAGVATNEKLFF
TRBV9	NA	TRBJ1-4	NA	TGTGCCAGCAGCCCCGAGGGTCGGCGGAAACTGTTTTTT	CASSPEGRRKLFF
TRBV7-6	TRBD1	TRBJ1-6	NA	TGTGCCAGCAGCCGGGACAGAGGCTATAATTCACCCCTCCACTTT	CASSRDRGYNSPLHF
TRBV15	TRBD2	TRBJ2-3	NA	TGTGCCACCAGCAGAAGCGGGGGGGCCACAGATACGCAGTATTTT	CATSRSGGATDTQYF
TRBV19	NA	TRBJ2-5	NA	TGTGCCAGCCGAACAGGTCTGGGGGAGACCCAGTACTTC	CASRTGLGETQYF
TRBV28	NA	TRBJ1-1	NA	TGTGCCAGCAGTTTAGGTTTTGAAGCTTTCTTT	CASSLGFEAFF
TRBV7-3	NA	TRBJ2-2	NA	TGTGCCAGCAGCTTAATCCCCTCGCCGGACACCGGGGAGCTGTTTTTT	CASSLIPSPDTGELFF
TRBV5-8	TRBD1	TRBJ1-5	NA	TGTGCCAGCAACCTCCGGACAGGGGGCAATCAGCCCCAGCATTTT	CASNLRTGGNQPQHF
TRBV29-1	NA	TRBJ2-7	few	TGCAGCGTTGAAGTCAGATCCTACGAGCAGTACTTC	CSVEVRSYEQYF
TRBV5-1	TRBD1	TRBJ2-3	NA	TGCGCCAGCAGCCCGGGGACAGGGGCCATCGATACGCAGTATTTT	CASSPGTGAIDTQYF
TRBV24-1	NA	TRBJ2-6	NA	TGTGCCACCAGTTTTAGGGGAAGCTCTGGGGCCAACGTCCTGACTTTC	CATSFRGSSGANVLTF
TRBV28	NA	TRBJ1-6	NA	TGTGCCAGCAGTCCTGACAGGAGTAGTTCACCCCTCCACTTT	CASSPDRSSSPLHF
TRBV7-2	NA	TRBJ2-6	NA	TGTGCCAGCAGCTATCTTCAAGCAGGGGCTGGGGCCAACGTCCTGACTTTC	CASSYLQAGAGANVLTF
TRBV7-8	NA	TRBJ1-5	NA	TGTGCCAGCAGCCTGGCCGGGACCGCCAATCAGCCCCAGCATTTT	CASSLAGTANQPQHF
TRBV18	NA	TRBJ1-4	NA	TGTGCCAGCTCACCAATGATTCAGGGGTCCCCGGAAAAACTGTTTTTT	CASSPMIQGSPEKLFF
TRBV19	NA	TRBJ1-5	NA	TGTGCCAGCAGAGATCAGGGGAATAAGCAGCCCCAGCATTTT	CASRDQGNKQPQHF
TRBV30	TRBD1	TRBJ1-1	NA	TGTGCCTGGAGGGTCACAGGGGGGAACACTGAAGCTTTCTTT	CAWRVTGGNTEAFF
TRBV7-9	TRBD2	TRBJ2-1	NA	TGTGCCAGCAGCTTTCGACTAGCGGGAGCCTCAGGGGGGTACAATGAGCAGTTCTTC	CASSFRLAGASGGYNEQFF
TRBV5-6	NA	TRBJ1-6	NA	TGTGCCAGCAGCTTGAGGGCAGGTTGGAATTCACCCCTCCACTTT	CASSLRAGWNSPLHF
TRBV2	NA	TRBJ2-3	NA	TGTGCCAGTGGGGGGCATAGCACAGATACGCAGTATTTT	CASGGHSTDTQYF
TRBV4-3	TRBD2	TRBJ2-1	NA	TGCGCCAGCAGCCAAGATGCGGCTAGCGGGCGCAATGAGCAGTTCTTC	CASSQDAASGRNEQFF
TRBV7-3	NA	TRBJ2-2	NA	TGTGCCAGCAGCAAGCCGACGGGAGTTAACACCGGGGAGCTGTTTTTT	CASSKPTGVNTGELFF
TRBV6-5	TRBD1	TRBJ1-1	once	TGTGCCAGCAAGGGACAGGGGAACACTGAAGCTTTCTTT	CASKGQGNTEAFF
TRBV19	TRBD2	TRBJ2-1	NA	TGTGCCAGTAGTATCGGGACTAGCGGGAGGCTTTCCTACAATGAGCAGTTCTTC	CASSIGTSGRLSYNEQFF
TRBV30	NA	TRBJ1-3	NA	TGTGCCTGGAGTGTACTTCTCTCTGGAAACACCATATATTTT	CAWSVLLSGNTIYF
TRBV5-1	NA	TRBJ2-3	NA	TGCGCCAGCAAACCAGGGGCTCTCTCCACAGATACGCAGTATTTT	CASKPGALSTDTQYF
TRBV19	NA	TRBJ2-3	NA	TGTGCCAGTAGTCCCCGAAGGAGCCAGCGGTCAGATACGCAGTATTTT	CASSPRRSQRSDTQYF
TRBV20-1	NA	TRBJ2-1	NA	TGCAGTGCTAGTGAGACCCGCCTCTACAATGAGCAGTTCTTC	CSASETRLYNEQFF
TRBV29-1	NA	TRBJ1-1	NA	TGCAGCGTTGAAGGGAAAGGGGGGAAGACTGAAGCTTTCTTT	CSVEGKGGKTEAFF
TRBV5-1	NA	TRBJ1-6	NA	TGCGCCAGCAGCGGAGAGGCGGGTAACTCCTATAATTCACCCCTCCACTTT	CASSGEAGNSYNSPLHF
TRBV13	NA	TRBJ1-1	NA	TGTGCCAGCAGCTTAGGACAGGTAAACACTGAAGCTTTCTTT	CASSLGQVNTEAFF
TRBV9	NA	TRBJ2-1	once	TGTGCCAGCAGCGGCACCACCGGGACTCTGTCCTACAATGAGCAGTTCTTC	CASSGTTGTLSYNEQFF
TRBV5-6	TRBD1	TRBJ1-4	once	TGTGCCAGCAGCTTAGGACAGGGTAGTGAAAAACTGTTTTTT	CASSLGQGSEKLFF
TRBV19	TRBD1	TRBJ1-6	NA	TGTGCCAGTACCCCGGGGGGGACAGGAAGTTCACCCCTCCACTTT	CASTPGGTGSSPLHF
TRBV15	TRBD1	TRBJ1-6	NA	TGTGCCACCAGCGGGGACAGGGTAGCTTCACCCCTCCACTTT	CATSGDRVASPLHF
TRBV7-2	TRBD2	TRBJ2-1	NA	TGTGCCAGCAGCTTAAGCGGGGGGGTTTCCTACAATGAGCAGTTCTTC	CASSLSGGVSYNEQFF
TRBV30	NA	TRBJ1-4	NA	TGTGCCTGGAGCTTCGGGGGTGCAGCTAATGAAAAACTGTTTTTT	CAWSFGGAANEKLFF